The present T cell receptor beta chain was sequenced within a study of identifying expanded T cells in peripheral blood. Points from the study as a whole: Over about two and four weeks, about 15 and 19 clones changed, versus around 1.1 between replicates. Variance in clone template counts between approximately two-week samples significantly increased with total template count across all healthy donors.

Germline V lookup: CDR1 GTSNPN, CDR2 SVGIG (reference sequence). The CDR3 is 11 residues long. Trimming shortened V by 2 bases and J by 3 bases, and 5 bases separated the two germline ends. Regarding this clone: The target antigen is unknown.

Assay: immunoSEQ multiplex PCR; the TCRdb copy retains only in-frame clones and omits some. Of 70,000 to 100,000 clones listed, about nine tenths are singletons. The V and J genes are TRBV30 and TRBJ2-7, with D unclear. This receptor was obtained from a person aged 18 to 69 in good health. Input material: blood. The CDR3 bases are TGTGCCTGGAGTACCGGCTACGAGCAGTACTTC. As protein: CAWSTGYEQYF. The full variable domain, in which reference TRBV30 and TRBJ2-7 provide the parts outside the CDR3, is SQTIHQWPATLVQPVGSPLSLECTVEGTSNPNLYWYRQAAGRGLQLLFYSVGIGQISSEVPQNLSASRPQDRQFILSSKKLLLSDSGFYLCAWSTGYEQYFGPGTRLTVT.